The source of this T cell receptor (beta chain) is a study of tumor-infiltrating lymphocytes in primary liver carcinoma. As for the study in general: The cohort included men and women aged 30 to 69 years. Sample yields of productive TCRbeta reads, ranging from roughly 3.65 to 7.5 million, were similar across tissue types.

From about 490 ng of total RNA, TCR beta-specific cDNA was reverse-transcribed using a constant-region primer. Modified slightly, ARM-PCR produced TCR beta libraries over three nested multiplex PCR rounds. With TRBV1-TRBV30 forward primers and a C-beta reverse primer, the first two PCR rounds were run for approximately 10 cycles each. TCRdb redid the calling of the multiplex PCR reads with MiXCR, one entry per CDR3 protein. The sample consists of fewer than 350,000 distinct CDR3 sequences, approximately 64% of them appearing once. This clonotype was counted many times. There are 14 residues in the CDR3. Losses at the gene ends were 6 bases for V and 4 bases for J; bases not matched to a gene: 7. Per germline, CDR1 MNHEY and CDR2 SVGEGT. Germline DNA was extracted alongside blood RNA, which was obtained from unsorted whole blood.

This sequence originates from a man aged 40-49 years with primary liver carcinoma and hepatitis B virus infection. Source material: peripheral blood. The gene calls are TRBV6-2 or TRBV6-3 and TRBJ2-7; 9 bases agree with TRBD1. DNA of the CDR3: TGTGCCAGCAGGCGTGGGACAGGGATTTACGAGCAGTACTTC. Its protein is CASRRGTGIYEQYF.